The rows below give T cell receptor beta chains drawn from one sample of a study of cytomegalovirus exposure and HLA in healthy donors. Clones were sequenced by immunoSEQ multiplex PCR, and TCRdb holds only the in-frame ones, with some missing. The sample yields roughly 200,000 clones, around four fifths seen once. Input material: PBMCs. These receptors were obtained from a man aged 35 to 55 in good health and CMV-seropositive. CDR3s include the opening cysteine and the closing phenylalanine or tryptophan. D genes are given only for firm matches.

CASSPQGTQYNEKLFF - TRBJ1-4 TRBV18
CAPDSSGSMYEQFF TRBD2 TRBJ2-1 TRBV10-3
CASTRDTNEAFF - TRBJ1-1 TRBV2
CASSLAPGGTSTDTQYF - TRBJ2-3 TRBV11-2
CASSLAWGQRQFF - TRBJ2-1 TRBV11-2
CASSLVGSGIETQYF - TRBJ2-5 TRBV5-4
CASSRGSGNTEAFF - TRBJ1-1 TRBV11-3
CAISESLTGMGNQPQHF - TRBJ1-5 TRBV10-3
CASSRGYSYEQYF - TRBJ2-7 TRBV5-8
CASTSSSYEQYF - TRBJ2-7 TRBV7-9
CASSLAGFLYEQYF - TRBJ2-7 TRBV28
CASNRLAGTGEQFF TRBD2 TRBJ2-1 TRBV7-2
CASSSTPGLAVEQYF TRBD2 TRBJ2-7 TRBV7-6
CATSVVLAGGPDTDTQYF TRBD2 TRBJ2-3 TRBV27
CASSSGLAGVGSVRDTQYF TRBD2 TRBJ2-3 TRBV28
CASSQGRAQTQYF - TRBJ2-3 TRBV14
CASNLNGGQGSDEQYF TRBD1 TRBJ2-7 TRBV7-9
CASSQDLMGQLYEQYF - TRBJ2-7 TRBV4-3
CASSELRPYNEQFF - TRBJ2-1 TRBV2
CASSLGGEGQPQHF - TRBJ1-5 TRBV7-2
CASSGRDTQYF - TRBJ2-3 TRBV2
CASSLVGSYEQYF - TRBJ2-7 TRBV5-1
CASSGDRGVDQPQHF TRBD1 TRBJ1-5 TRBV6-1
CASLGGTGELFF - TRBJ2-2 TRBV4-2
CASQRDNEQFF - TRBJ2-1 TRBV7-9
CASSVDPSGSGVQLEQFF TRBD2 TRBJ2-1 TRBV9
CASSLLVSKRNEQFF - TRBJ2-1 TRBV13
CASSLDGRGTYEQYF - TRBJ2-7 TRBV11-1
CASSVVGGPLNTGELFF TRBD1 TRBJ2-2 TRBV9
CASSPGGTANTEAFF TRBD1 TRBJ1-1 TRBV5-1
CASSLAQEATGELFF - TRBJ2-2 TRBV5-1
CASSLQGRGDYEQYF - TRBJ2-7 TRBV27
CASSPSEETSGRFNHEQYF TRBD2 TRBJ2-7 TRBV9
CASSPQRTDGELFF - TRBJ2-2 TRBV18
CASKDRGASYEQYF TRBD1 TRBJ2-7 TRBV6-1
CASSQDTGLMNTEAFF - TRBJ1-1 TRBV4-1
CASSLRQSTEAFF - TRBJ1-1 TRBV19
CASRTGNSNQPQHF TRBD1 TRBJ1-5 TRBV6-1
CASSYSMGPNYGYTF - TRBJ1-2 TRBV6-5
CASSRDRAGAFF TRBD1 TRBJ1-1 TRBV19
CASSYFERGHGNTIYF - TRBJ1-3 TRBV5-5
CASSPSGGNYGYTF - TRBJ1-2 TRBV18
CSVTQGGYYEQYF TRBD1 TRBJ2-7 TRBV29-1
CASSETGLNYGYTF - TRBJ1-2 TRBV2
CASSGQGAPYEQYF TRBD1 TRBJ2-7 TRBV12-5
CASSIVPGLHQPQHF - TRBJ1-5 TRBV19
CASRQGGYYNSPLHF - TRBJ1-6 TRBV27
CASSLASFGGGYEQYF TRBD2 TRBJ2-7 TRBV7-6
CASSHGRSSYNEQFF - TRBJ2-1 TRBV11-3
CASSSGGWAYEQYF - TRBJ2-7 TRBV9
CATSASDREGYTF TRBD1 TRBJ1-2 TRBV15
CASSQGSENIQYF - TRBJ2-4 TRBV4-3
CATADTGGRMWTEAFF TRBD1 TRBJ1-1 TRBV10-3
CASSQRLAGVSYEQYF TRBD2 TRBJ2-7 TRBV4-1
CASSYSGRVDEKLFF - TRBJ1-4 TRBV6-5
CASSPGPGGNQPQHF - TRBJ1-5 TRBV6-5
CASSVPDKNTEAFF - TRBJ1-1 TRBV5-5